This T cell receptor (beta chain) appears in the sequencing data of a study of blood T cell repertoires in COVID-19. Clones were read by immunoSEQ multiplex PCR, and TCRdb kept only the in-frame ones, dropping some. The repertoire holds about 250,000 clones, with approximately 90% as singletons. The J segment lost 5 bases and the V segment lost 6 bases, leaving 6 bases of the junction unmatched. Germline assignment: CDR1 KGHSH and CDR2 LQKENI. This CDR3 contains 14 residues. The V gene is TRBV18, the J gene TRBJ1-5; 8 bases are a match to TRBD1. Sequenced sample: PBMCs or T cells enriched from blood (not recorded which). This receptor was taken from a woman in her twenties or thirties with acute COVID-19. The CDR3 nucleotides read TGTGCCAGCTCGTGGACAGGGACCGATCAGCCCCAGCATTTT. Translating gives CASSWTGTDQPQHF.